This TCR beta chain is from a study of T cell changes during pregnancy in multiple sclerosis. The CDR3 has 15 amino acids. Germline CDR1 MNHNS, CDR2 SASEGT. Trimming cost V 6 bases and J 2 bases, with 11 bases left between them. The repertoire was sequenced with immunoSEQ multiplex PCR; TCRdb's copy has only in-frame clones and lacks some. The table includes 25,000 to 30,000 clones, over 75% detected once. The specimen was CD8+ T cells from peripheral blood mononuclear cells, collected after pregnancy. The J gene is TRBJ2-6, the V gene TRBV6-1, with D unresolved. This sequence originates from a female donor with multiple sclerosis, enrolled in a pregnancy study. CDR3 nucleotide sequence: TGTGCCAGCAGGCTTAGTGGTACTGGGGCCAACGTCCTGACTTTC. Amino acids: CASRLSGTGANVLTF.